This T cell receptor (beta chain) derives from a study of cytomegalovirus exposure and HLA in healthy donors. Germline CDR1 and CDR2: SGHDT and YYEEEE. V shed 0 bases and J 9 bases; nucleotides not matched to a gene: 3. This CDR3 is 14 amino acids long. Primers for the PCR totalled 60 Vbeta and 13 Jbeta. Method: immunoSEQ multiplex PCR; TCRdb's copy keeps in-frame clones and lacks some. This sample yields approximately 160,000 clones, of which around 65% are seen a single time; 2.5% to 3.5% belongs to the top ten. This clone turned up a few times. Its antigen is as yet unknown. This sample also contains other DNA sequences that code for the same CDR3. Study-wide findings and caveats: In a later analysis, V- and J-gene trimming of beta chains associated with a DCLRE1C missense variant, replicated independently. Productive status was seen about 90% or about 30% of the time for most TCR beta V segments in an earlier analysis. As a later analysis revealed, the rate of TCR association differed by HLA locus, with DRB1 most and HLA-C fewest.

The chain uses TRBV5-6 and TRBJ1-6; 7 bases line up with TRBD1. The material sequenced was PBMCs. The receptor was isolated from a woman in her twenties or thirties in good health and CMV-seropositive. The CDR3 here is CASSLGQGGSPLHF. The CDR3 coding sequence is TGTGCCAGCAGCTTGGGACAGGGTGGTTCACCCCTCCACTTT.